This T cell receptor (beta chain) was observed in a study of blood T cells in healthy people across ages. Study-level points and caveats: Relative to aged donors, long-lived donors carried more naive CD4+ cells and displayed higher diversity.

Sample-barcoded 5' priming and a J-beta primer mix drove a second PCR of roughly 6 to 12 cycles. Every cDNA molecule bore a tag from a template-switch adaptor containing 12 random nucleotides. TCRdb re-called the 5' RACE reads with MiXCR, one entry per CDR3 protein. The data hold approximately 960,000 distinct CDR3 sequences, with almost 30% observed a single time. Total RNA was extracted at no less than 6 micrograms per sample. Deletions cut 5 bases from V and 13 bases from J, with 12 bases between. CDR3 length: 11 residues. Germline V gene lookup returns CDR1 MDHEN and CDR2 SYDVKM. Of note for this clonotype: Its target is not known.

This sample also appeared in a second study, on T cells of mothers and their children. According to that study: Samples were provided by three healthy Caucasian mothers and their six children.

Sequenced input: blood. The TCR comes from a middle-aged woman in good health. The chain uses TRBV28 and TRBJ2-4; no definite D call. The CDR3 loop is CASSPSFGQYF. The CDR3 DNA is TGTGCCAGCAGTCCGTCGTTCGGGCAGTACTTC. The variable domain in full, completed from reference TRBV28 and TRBJ2-4, reads DVKVTQSSRYLVKRTGEKVFLECVQDMDHENMFWYRQDPGLGLRLIYFSYDVKMKEKGDIPEGYSVSREKKERFSLILESASTNQTSMYLCASSPSFGQYFGAGTRLSVL.